This TCR beta chain was identified in a study of shared clonotypes between healthy human individuals. This CDR3 has 15 amino acids. The V gene lost 0 bases and the J gene lost 3 bases, with 12 bases spanning the gap. Germline lookup yields CDR1 SGDLS and CDR2 YYNGEE. Measured with immunoSEQ multiplex PCR; TCRdb has only the in-frame clones, and not every one. The sample carries about 700,000 clones, around 90% recorded once. Naive-designated CD8 cells lacked CD45RO, were positively enriched for CCR7, and omitted terminally differentiated effector memory CD45RA+ cells. The chain has TRBV9 and TRBJ1-1; no reliable D call. This receptor was obtained from a man aged 25-45 years in good health. The sample consisted of naive CD8+ T cells sorted from blood. In nucleotides, the CDR3 is TGTGCCAGCAGCGTAGTACTGGGGTGGGACACTGAAGCTTTCTTT. Its protein is CASSVVLGWDTEAFF.